This TCR beta chain was recorded in a study of cytomegalovirus exposure and HLA in healthy donors. CDR3 size: 15 residues. V lost 5 bases and J lost 3; bases outside the gene matches: 7. In germline, CDR1 is PRHDT, CDR2 FYEKMQ (reference sequence). In the PCR, 60 Vbeta and 13 Jbeta primers were used. TCRdb's table, derived via immunoSEQ multiplex PCR, lists solely in-frame clones and lacks some. Among roughly 120,000 clones, about 73% were seen once, and the ten largest hold 8.2%. A remark on this clone: Antigen unknown.

Overall study results and limits: The study put 150 or so TCR beta chains on its list as cytomegalovirus-associated.

The sample consisted of PBMCs. The chain uses TRBV13 and TRBJ2-7; 10 bases fit TRBD1. The sequence derives from a woman in her thirties or forties in good health and CMV-seropositive. CDR3: CASSPTGQGFYEQYF. CDR3 DNA: TGTGCCAGCAGCCCCACGGGACAGGGGTTCTACGAGCAGTACTTC.